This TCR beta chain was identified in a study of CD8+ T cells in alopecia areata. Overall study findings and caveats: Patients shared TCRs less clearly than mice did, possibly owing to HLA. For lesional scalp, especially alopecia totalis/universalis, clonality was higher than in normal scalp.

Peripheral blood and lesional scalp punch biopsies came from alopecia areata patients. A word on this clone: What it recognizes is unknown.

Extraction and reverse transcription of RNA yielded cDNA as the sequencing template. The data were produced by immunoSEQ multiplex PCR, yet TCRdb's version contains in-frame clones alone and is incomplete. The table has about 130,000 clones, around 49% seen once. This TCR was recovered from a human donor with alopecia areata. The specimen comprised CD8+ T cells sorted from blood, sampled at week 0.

The CDR3 sequence is CASARAGHNEQFF. The CDR3 DNA sequence: TGTGCCAGCGCCCGGGCGGGCCACAATGAGCAGTTCTTC. The chain joins TRBV5-6 to TRBJ2-1; D may be TRBD2 (5 bases). V lost 7 bases, J lost 5 bases, and 13 bases lay in between. Germline CDR1 SGHDT, CDR2 YYEEEE. CDR3 length: 13 amino acids.